This TCR beta chain originates from a study of T-cell reconstitution after alpha-beta-depleted transplantation in children. General study findings and limits: T-cell numbers and diversity, one year after transplant, stemmed largely from T cells that were newly produced. The high TCRbeta diversity at day 60 in some patients came from surviving recipient T cells and thymic progenitors.

With regard to this clonotype: Its specificity is not known.

This CDR3 comprises 16 residues. The ends were cut back, 3 bases at V and 5 bases at J, with 20 bases in the middle. CDR1 and CDR2 (germline): SGHNT, YYREEE (reference sequence). A TCRbeta library incorporating unique molecular identifiers was prepared. TCRdb re-called the PCR reads with MiXCR, one entry per CDR3 protein. This table holds 800,000 to 1,000,000 distinct CDR3 sequences, roughly 29% found once. The V gene is TRBV5-4, the J gene TRBJ1-1; possibly TRBD1 for D (5 bases). This sequence was found in a boy younger than two who had a stem cell transplant for SCID, so the T cells may come from the graft donor. The sample in question was PBMCs, mostly from graft donor cells, obtained 360 days after TCRalphabeta/CD19-depleted stem cell transplant. The CDR3 reads CASSSGGRPRNTEAFF. CDR3 DNA sequence: TGTGCCAGCAGCTCCGGGGGAAGGCCCCGGAATACTGAAGCTTTCTTT.